Listed here are 10 T cell receptor beta chains from one sample, sequenced in a study of T cells in women clearing cervical HPV infection. Clones were read by immunoSEQ multiplex PCR, and TCRdb kept only the in-frame ones, dropping some. This sample's table has about 48,000 clones. The specimen was blood buffy coat. All receptors derive from a woman aged 18 to 75 with a cervical HPV16 infection that either progressed to CIN3+ or cleared (not recorded which).

With respect to this clone: The read stops 3 residues short of the end of the CDR3; the missing end is completed from the germline J gene. This chain connects TRBV20-1 to TRBJ2-1; D is perhaps TRBD2 (5 bases). Trimming removed 2 bases at V and 7 bases at J, with 9 bases between. The CDR3 totals 12 residues. Germline V gene lookup returns CDR1 DFQATT and CDR2 SNEGSKA (reference sequence). The CDR3: CSARPGWNEQFF. The CDR3 bases that were read are TGCAGTGCTAGACCGGGGTGGAATGAG.

For this clone: The CDR3 end falls 3 residues outside the read, so it is completed with the germline J gene. This chain links TRBV10-3 with TRBJ1-2; 10 bases are a match to TRBD1. The CDR3 is 19 residues long. Unmatched junction bases numbered 16, after V lost 4 bases and J lost 2 bases. Germline CDR1 ENHRY, CDR2 SYGVKD. The CDR3 DNA, read in part, is TGTGCCATCAGTGGGACTGCACCGGGACAGGGGACTCTAAACTATGGC. It specifies CAISGTAPGQGTLNYG. The whole CDR3 protein reads CAISGTAPGQGTLNYGYTF.

The DNA read from the CDR3 is TGTGCCAGCAGTACCGACAGGGCTCAGCCC. Its translation: CASSTDRAQP. The complete CDR3 reads CASSTDRAQPQHF. The gene calls are TRBV6-2 or TRBV6-3 and TRBJ1-5; 7 bases agree with TRBD1. The read terminates 3 residues ahead of where the CDR3 ends, so the germline J gene completes it. CDR3 length: 13 amino acids. Germline V gives CDR1 MNHEY, CDR2 SVGEGT. V trimming: 5 bases; J trimming: 6 bases; junction bases outside the gene matches: 4.

On this clone itself: With the read ending 3 residues before the CDR3 end, the germline J gene is used to fill in that end. V and J are TRBV18 and TRBJ2-3; the D is unclear. The CDR3 totals 14 residues. Trimming pared 3 bases from V and 0 bases from J, leaving 7 bases between. From germline, CDR1 is KGHSH and CDR2 LQKENI. The CDR3 loop is CASSPSSSTDTQYF. The covered CDR3 bases are TGTGCCAGCTCACCCTCCTCCAGCACAGATACG. The entire variable domain, with the rest obtained from reference TRBV18 and TRBJ2-3, is as follows: NAGVMQNPRHLVRRRGQEARLRCSPMKGHSHVYWYRQLPEEGLKFMVYLQKENIIDESGMPKERFSAEFPKEGPSILRIQQVVRGDSAAYFCASSPSSSTDTQYFGPGTRLTVL.

Notes on this clone: The read halts 3 residues ahead of the CDR3 end, with the missing end drawn from the germline J gene. The chain links TRBV11-1 to TRBJ2-7; D remains ambiguous. V gave up 8 bases and J gave up 2 bases, with 19 bases separating them. Germline assignment: CDR1 SGHAT and CDR2 FQDESV (reference sequence). This CDR3 contains 15 residues. Incomplete CDR3 DNA: TGTGCCAGCTCCCCCCAGAACAGCCTTACCTACGAG. Translated, it gives CASSPQNSLTYE. The CDR3 in its entirety is CASSPQNSLTYEQYF.

With respect to this clone: The read halts 3 residues ahead of the CDR3 end, with the missing end drawn from the germline J gene. The chain is built from TRBV20-1 and TRBJ1-2; 9 positions match TRBD1. Losses at the gene ends were 3 bases for V and 7 bases for J; bases not matched to a gene: 6. The CDR3 covers 13 residues. Germline CDR1 is DFQATT and CDR2 is SNEGSKA (reference sequence). The CDR3 bases that were read are TGCAGTGCTAGCTGGACAGGGGCAGGTGGC. It codes for CSASWTGAGG. The whole CDR3 sequence reads CSASWTGAGGYTF.

Details on this clone: The read ends 3 residues shy of where the CDR3 ends; the end is completed using the germline J gene. The chain is built from TRBV28 and TRBJ2-7, with D tentatively TRBD2 (5 bases). This CDR3 has 14 amino acids. The germline CDR1 and CDR2 sequences are MDHEN and SYDVKM. Trimming cost V 6 bases and J 2 bases, with 14 bases left between them. The DNA read from the CDR3 is TGTGCCAGCAGGCGTGGGGTTAGCGCCTACGAG. Encoded protein: CASRRGVSAYE. The CDR3, in full, reads CASRRGVSAYEQYF.

Incomplete CDR3 DNA: TGTGCCAGCTCCACTAGCGGGACCCCCTACGAG. Protein sequence: CASSTSGTPYE. In full, the CDR3 is CASSTSGTPYEQYF. J is TRBJ2-7 and V is TRBV9; 10 bases match TRBD2. The read halts 3 residues ahead of the CDR3 end, with the missing end drawn from the germline J gene. Losses at the gene ends were 7 bases for V and 2 bases for J; bases not matched to a gene: 6. This CDR3 comprises 14 residues. Germline-derived CDR1 and CDR2 are SGDLS and YYNGEE.

Comments on this clone: Read data end 3 residues before the CDR3 end; the end is taken from the germline J gene. The V gene is TRBV28, the J gene TRBJ1-1, with 7 bases fitting TRBD1. The CDR3 extends over 15 amino acids. CDR1 MDHEN and CDR2 SYDVKM come from the germline V gene. The sequenced CDR3 bases are TGTGCCAGCAGCCCTCTGGGCAGGGGGGCCCACTGG. Encoded protein: CASSPLGRGAHW. The full CDR3 reads CASSPLGRGAHWAFF. The whole variable domain, filled in from reference TRBV28 and TRBJ1-1, reads DVKVTQSSRYLVKRTGEKVFLECVQDMDHENMFWYRQDPGLGLRLIYFSYDVKMKEKGDIPEGYSVSREKKERFSLILESASTNQTSMYLCASSPLGRGAHWAFFGQGTRLTVV.

As for this clone: The CDR3 goes on 3 residues after the read ends, and that part is filled in from the germline J gene. This chain uses TRBV19 with TRBJ1-5; D perhaps matches TRBD1 (6 bases). Trimming took off 5 bases at V and 2 bases at J, with 31 bases between the two ends. The CDR3 sequence is 21 residues long. Looked up from germline, CDR1 is LNHDA and CDR2 is SQIVND (reference sequence). The CDR3: CASSPTPSQGPKGIGNQPQHF. The part of the CDR3 DNA that was read is TGTGCCAGTAGTCCCACCCCCTCGCAGGGGCCCAAAGGGATAGGCAATCAGCCC.